Shown below are 21 T cell receptor beta chains from a single sample sequenced in a study of T cell changes during pregnancy in multiple sclerosis. Generated by immunoSEQ multiplex PCR, the TCRdb table keeps only in-frame clones and is missing some. This sample has roughly 89,000 clones, with just under 95% found just once. The sequenced sample was peripheral blood, obtained in the first trimester of pregnancy. The source of these receptors is a female donor with multiple sclerosis, enrolled in a pregnancy study.

This sequence joins TRBV4-1 and TRBJ2-7; 13 bases align to TRBD2. The junction had 9 bases not matched to a gene; V was cut back by 4 bases and J by 0 bases. The CDR3 consists of 18 residues. CDR1 MGHRA and CDR2 YSYEKL come from the germline V gene. The CDR3 DNA follows: TGCGCCAGCAGCCGGCCGGGACTAGCGGGGAGGAGCTCCTACGAGCAGTACTTC. Translating it yields CASSRPGLAGRSSYEQYF.

The chain uses TRBV13 and TRBJ2-4; D unclear. Per the germline V gene, CDR1 is PRHDT and CDR2 is FYEKMQ (reference sequence). The ends were cut back, 6 bases at V and 4 bases at J, with 7 bases in the middle. The CDR3 length is 12 residues. The CDR3 loop is CASSESKNIQYF. The CDR3 bases are TGTGCCAGCAGTGAGAGTAAAAACATTCAGTACTTC. The full variable domain, rest sourced from reference TRBV13 and TRBJ2-4, is AAGVIQSPRHLIKEKRETATLKCYPIPRHDTVYWYQQGPGQDPQFLISFYEKMQSDKGSIPDRFSAQQFSDYHSELNMSSLELGDSALYFCASSESKNIQYFGAGTRLSVL.

V gene TRBV7-2 combines with J gene TRBJ2-5, with 8 bases aligning to TRBD1. Trimming removed 5 bases from V and 3 bases from J; junction bases left unmatched: 8. CDR1 SGHTA and CDR2 FQGNSA come from the germline V gene. This CDR3 region has 15 residues. This CDR3 reads CASSEETGAEETQYF. In DNA, the CDR3 is TGTGCCAGCAGCGAAGAGACAGGGGCGGAAGAGACCCAGTACTTC.

The chain employs TRBV7-2 and TRBJ2-7; 9 bases fit TRBD2. The V gene end was trimmed by 8 bases and the J gene end by 4 bases; junction bases not matched to a gene: 9. This CDR3 region has 14 residues. Germline lookup yields CDR1 SGHTA and CDR2 FQGNSA. CDR3 amino acids: CASRGGGAGYEQYF. In DNA, the CDR3 is TGTGCCAGCCGTGGCGGGGGGGCAGGGTACGAGCAGTACTTC.

V usage is TRBV2 and J usage is TRBJ1-1; 8 positions agree with TRBD1. The V gene end was trimmed by 8 bases and the J gene end by 1 base; junction bases not matched to a gene: 18. The germline V gene has CDR1 SNHLY and CDR2 FYNNEI. The CDR3 is 18 amino acids. The CDR3, as DNA: TGTGCCAGCCTTACTCGGACAGGGATTGAAGCTAGGAACACTGAAGCTTTCTTT. It encodes CASLTRTGIEARNTEAFF. The full variable domain, completed using reference TRBV2 and TRBJ1-1, is EPEVTQTPSHQVTQMGQEVILRCVPISNHLYFYWYRQILGQKVEFLVSFYNNEISEKSEIFDDQFSVERPDGSNFTLKIRSTKLEDSAMYFCASLTRTGIEARNTEAFFGQGTRLTVV.

V is TRBV19 and J is TRBJ2-2, with D possibly being TRBD2 (6 bases). The CDR3 is 15 residues long. Trimming pared 5 bases from V and 0 bases from J, leaving 10 bases between. Germline CDR1 reads LNHDA; CDR2 reads SQIVND (reference sequence). The DNA for the CDR3 is TGTGCCAGTAGTTGGGACTTCGCGAACACCGGGGAGCTGTTTTTT. It specifies CASSWDFANTGELFF.

J is TRBJ1-5 and V is TRBV9; 7 bases match TRBD1. Germline V gives CDR1 SGDLS, CDR2 YYNGEE. V gave up 6 bases and J gave up 3 bases; unmatched junction bases: 9. CDR3 length equals 15 residues. The CDR3, as DNA: TGTGCCAGCAAGGTTAGACAGGGAATCAATCAGCCCCAGCATTTT. It is translated as CASKVRQGINQPQHF.

This chain links TRBV5-6 with TRBJ1-4, with a possible D match to TRBD1 (6 bases). The CDR3 loop spans 16 amino acids. Germline CDR1 reads SGHDT; CDR2 reads YYEEEE. V gave up 1 base and J gave up 7 bases, with 17 bases separating them. Written as DNA, the CDR3 is TGTGCCAGCAGCTTGTTGCTCAGGGGTGCCGGTGAAAAACTGTTTTTT. This sequence encodes CASSLLLRGAGEKLFF.

The CDR3 nucleotides read TGTGCCAGCTCACCCCGGACAGGGGCAGGCACTGAAGCTTTCTTT. It is translated as CASSPRTGAGTEAFF. The genes are TRBV18 and TRBJ1-1; 9 nucleotides match TRBD1. Unmatched junction bases numbered 6, after V lost 3 bases and J lost 4 bases. The CDR3 is 15 residues long. Germline V gene lookup returns CDR1 KGHSH and CDR2 LQKENI.

This chain connects TRBV9 to TRBJ2-2; a possible D gene is TRBD2 (5 bases). Trimming pared 4 bases from V and 6 bases from J, leaving 10 bases between. This CDR3 contains 13 residues. Germline values: CDR1 SGDLS, CDR2 YYNGEE. The CDR3 is CASSLPRAGELFF. DNA of the CDR3: TGTGCCAGCAGCCTCCCGAGGGCCGGGGAGCTGTTTTTT.

The chain links TRBV10-3 to TRBJ2-3; D is unclear. CDR1 and CDR2 (germline): ENHRY, SYGVKD. CDR3 length: 15 amino acids. Trimming stripped 6 bases from V and 0 bases from J, with 13 bases between. CDR3 sequence reads: CAIRRGTTSTDTQYF. CDR3 DNA: TGTGCCATCAGGCGCGGTACTACTAGCACAGATACGCAGTATTTT.

The gene calls are TRBV7-8 and TRBJ1-3, with TRBD1 identical over 7 bases. Germline loops: CDR1 SGHVS, CDR2 FQNEAQ. The V segment lost 5 bases and the J segment 0 bases; nucleotides outside the gene matches: 19. The length of the CDR3 is 20 residues. The CDR3 coding sequence is TGTGCCAGCAGCCCTAGCCGTCCGGGACAGCTCATGCCCTCTGGAAACACCATATATTTT. As protein: CASSPSRPGQLMPSGNTIYF.

The chain recombines TRBV4-1 with TRBJ1-1, with TRBD1 as a possible D gene (5 bases). The CDR3 loop spans 14 amino acids. V gave up 1 base and J gave up 0 bases, with 6 bases separating them. Germline assignment: CDR1 MGHRA and CDR2 YSYEKL. CDR3 sequence (DNA): TGCGCCAGCAGCCAAGGGGGGGTGAACACTGAAGCTTTCTTT. The encoded protein is CASSQGGVNTEAFF.

CDR3 sequence reads: CASSIVASGGFTDTQYF. DNA for the CDR3: TGTGCCAGTAGTATAGTGGCTAGCGGGGGATTCACAGATACGCAGTATTTT. The chain couples TRBV19 to TRBJ2-3; 10 nucleotides line up with TRBD2. CDR3 size: 17 residues. Germline CDR1 reads LNHDA; CDR2 reads SQIVND (reference sequence). Trimming removed 1 base from V and 2 bases from J; junction bases left unmatched: 6.

The V call is TRBV6-5, the J call TRBJ1-2; TRBD1 agrees at 10 bases. Germline V CDR1 and CDR2: MNHEY, SVGAGI. The CDR3 length is 15 residues. V dropped 5 bases and J dropped 4; count of bases not matched to a gene: 7. In nucleotides, the CDR3 is TGTGCCAGCAGTCCCCGCAGGACAGGGGGCTATGGCTACACCTTC. This gives the protein CASSPRRTGGYGYTF.

The V and J genes are TRBV5-4 and TRBJ2-2; no clear D gene. Germline lookup yields CDR1 SGHNT and CDR2 YYREEE (reference sequence). This CDR3 comprises 14 residues. The ends were cut back, 5 bases at V and 0 bases at J, with 8 bases in the middle. The DNA for the CDR3 is TGTGCCAGCAGTTCATCCCCGAACACCGGGGAGCTGTTTTTT. Its translation: CASSSSPNTGELFF.

V usage is TRBV15 and J usage is TRBJ1-6; 11 bases line up with TRBD1. The V gene end was trimmed by 1 base and the J gene end by 8 bases; junction bases not matched to a gene: 4. The CDR3 covers 16 residues. Germline V CDR1 and CDR2: LNHNV, YYDKDF (reference sequence). As DNA, the CDR3 is TGTGCCACCAGCAGAGGGGACAGGGGGGTGTATTCACCCCTCCACTTT. It is translated as CATSRGDRGVYSPLHF.

The chain employs TRBV18 and TRBJ1-4, with 9 positions matching TRBD1. CDR1 KGHSH and CDR2 LQKENI come from the germline V gene. V was clipped by 3 bases and J by 7 bases; unmatched bases: 9. This CDR3 region has 16 residues. The CDR3 DNA reads TGTGCCAGCTCACCGTTAATGGGACAGGGAATTGAAAAACTGTTTTTT. Amino acid sequence: CASSPLMGQGIEKLFF.

The chain combines TRBV5-6 with TRBJ1-4; D gene uncertain. Germline CDR1 SGHDT, CDR2 YYEEEE. The CDR3 has 15 amino acids. V was cut by 0 bases and J by 1 base, with 7 bases left in between. The CDR3 sequence is CASSLGRITNEKLFF. The DNA for the CDR3 is TGTGCCAGCAGCTTGGGCAGAATAACTAATGAAAAACTGTTTTTT.

The rearrangement joins TRBV27 to TRBJ1-6, with D unresolved. Germline-derived CDR1 and CDR2 are MNHEY and SMNVEV (reference sequence). The CDR3 has 13 residues. V was trimmed by 3 bases and J by 7 bases, leaving 7 bases between them. The CDR3 sequence: CASSLGSNSPLHF. Here the CDR3 DNA reads TGTGCCAGCAGTTTGGGCAGCAATTCACCCCTCCACTTT.

This chain links TRBV6-1 with TRBJ1-5; no firm D call. This CDR3 contains 13 residues. Germline V gene lookup returns CDR1 MNHNS and CDR2 SASEGT. The germline V and J ends were trimmed by 6 bases and 3 bases, with 9 bases remaining between them. DNA for the CDR3: TGTGCCAGCAGGGAATCATCCAATCAGCCCCAGCATTTT. Encoded protein: CASRESSNQPQHF.